This TCR beta chain was recovered during a study of T cell changes during pregnancy in multiple sclerosis. Data came from immunoSEQ multiplex PCR; TCRdb stores just in-frame clones and leaves some out. In the table there are 26,000 or so clones, under 90% of which are singletons. V lost 4 bases and J lost 5, with 18 bases in between. This CDR3 spans 16 amino acids. Germline CDR1 reads MNHEY; CDR2 reads SVGAGI. The source is a female donor in good health, enrolled as a control in a pregnancy study. Sequencing was performed on CD4+ T cells from peripheral blood mononuclear cells, taken in the first trimester of pregnancy. The chain couples TRBV6-5 to TRBJ2-1; D perhaps matches TRBD2 (6 bases). As DNA, the CDR3 is TGTGCCAGCAGTTTTGGCGGGAAGGATCGGAACAATGAGCAGTTCTTC. Translating gives CASSFGGKDRNNEQFF.